Detailed here is one TCR beta chain. The antigen is unknown. Sequence at one end of the junction differs from germline and may be a read error. This sample is drawn from a study of Tregs in tolerant kidney transplant recipients. Unstimulated regulatory T cells (CD4+CD25+CD127-), CD4+CD25- non-regulatory cells, CD4 and CD8 cells were FACS-sorted from thawed PBMCs. The CDR3 is made up of 16 amino acids. In germline, CDR1 is SSHAT, CDR2 FNYEAQ (reference sequence). Some clones are missing from TCRdb's copy, which holds only in-frame ones; the method was immunoSEQ multiplex PCR. The sample holds 110,000 or so clones; approximately 90% are singletons and the top ten take approximately 0.54%. Study observations and caveats: Validation in larger populations is needed because few patients were studied.

The specimen was CD4+ T cells from blood. The clonotype comes from a human donor in good health. The V gene is TRBV7-7, the J gene TRBJ2-7, with 7 bases that match TRBD1. The DNA for the CDR3 is TGTGCTAGCACTGCCCCCCCCCTGGGGGACAGTGCCCCATGGAGATTC. It translates to CASTAPPLGDSAPWRF.